The 12 T cell receptor beta chains below all came from one sample that was sequenced in a study of blood T cell repertoires in COVID-19. Only in-frame clones appear in the TCRdb table, and some are missing; sequencing was by immunoSEQ multiplex PCR. The sample lists 130,000 to 150,000 clones; less than 90% were seen once. The sequencing sample was made of peripheral blood. The origin of the receptors is a human donor in a cohort sampled during active COVID-19.

V and J are TRBV18 and TRBJ1-2; the match to TRBD1 covers 8 bases. Germline CDR1 and CDR2: KGHSH and LQKENI. The CDR3 runs to 14 residues. With 3 bases clipped from V and 6 bases from J, the junction kept 6 bases outside the gene matches. The CDR3 coding sequence is TGTGCCAGCTCACCGGGCAGGGGGCTCGATGGCTACACCTTC. As protein: CASSPGRGLDGYTF.

The count of this clone is one. The chain employs TRBV5-5 and TRBJ2-3; D not certain. The CDR3 covers 11 residues. Germline V gene sequence: CDR1 SGHKS, CDR2 YYEKEE (reference sequence). Trimming left V 4 bases short and J 4 bases short, with 4 bases between. The CDR3 sequence: CASSRPDTQYF. The CDR3 DNA reads as TGTGCCAGCAGCCGTCCAGATACGCAGTATTTT.

The rearrangement joins TRBV19 to TRBJ1-6; 7 bases are a match to TRBD1. J gave up 7 bases and V 3 bases, and 6 bases lay outside the gene matches. The CDR3 spans 15 residues. Per germline, CDR1 LNHDA and CDR2 SQIVND (reference sequence). The CDR3 DNA reads TGTGCCAGTAGTATGAGGGGACAGTTCAATTCACCCCTCCACTTT. It yields the protein CASSMRGQFNSPLHF.

The chain links TRBV20-1 to TRBJ2-2; a weak D match, TRBD1 (5 bases). Deletions cut 3 bases from V and 0 bases from J, with 14 bases between. Looked up from germline, CDR1 is DFQATT and CDR2 is SNEGSKA (reference sequence). This CDR3 has 16 amino acids. The CDR3: CSASDGQGTNTGELFF. The CDR3 DNA reads TGCAGTGCTAGTGATGGGCAGGGTACGAACACCGGGGAGCTGTTTTTT.

This chain uses TRBV7-2 with TRBJ1-2; D remains ambiguous. The V end was cut by 5 bases, the J end by 5 bases, with 18 bases between. The germline CDR1 and CDR2 sequences are SGHTA and FQGNSA. This CDR3 has 15 residues. CDR3 nucleotide sequence: TGTGCCAGCAGCGCCCGGAACAGCCAGAAGTATGGCTACACCTTC. The encoded protein is CASSARNSQKYGYTF.

The gene calls are TRBV4-1 and TRBJ1-1, with TRBD1 matching 7 bases. The CDR3 runs to 14 residues. Germline V gives CDR1 MGHRA, CDR2 YSYEKL. The ends lost 4 bases at V and 1 base at J; junction bases unmatched: 3. For the CDR3, the DNA is TGCGCCAGCAGCCCCGACAGGGCGAACACTGAAGCTTTCTTT. Translation: CASSPDRANTEAFF.

The chain couples TRBV19 to TRBJ2-2, with a weak D call TRBD1 (6 bases). Trimming took off 2 bases at V and 7 bases at J, with 11 bases between the two ends. Germline V gives CDR1 LNHDA, CDR2 SQIVND (reference sequence). The CDR3 sequence is 14 residues long. The CDR3 DNA sequence: TGTGCCAGTAGTATAAGGGGGTCTGGCGGGGAGCTGTTTTTT. The encoded protein is CASSIRGSGGELFF.

The chain carries TRBV3-1 (or the pseudogene TRBV3-2) and TRBJ2-7; 9 bases line up with TRBD2. CDR1 and CDR2 (germline): LGHDT, YNNKEL (reference sequence). V gave up 8 bases and J gave up 3 bases; unmatched junction bases: 14. The CDR3 length is 16 residues. In DNA, the CDR3 is TGTGCCAGCGCCCCGGGGGGCGGGGGGGCCTTCTACGAGCAGTACTTC. Its protein is CASAPGGGGAFYEQYF.

V gene TRBV6-2 or TRBV6-3 combines with J gene TRBJ1-2, with 7 nucleotides matching TRBD1. Losses at the gene ends were 2 bases for V and 2 bases for J; bases not matched to a gene: 5. Germline values: CDR1 MNHEY, CDR2 SVGEGT. The CDR3 is made up of 15 amino acids. The CDR3 DNA reads TGTGCCAGCAGTTACAGGGGACAGACGAACTATGGCTACACCTTC. Encoded protein: CASSYRGQTNYGYTF.

J is TRBJ1-5 and V is TRBV6-2 or TRBV6-3, with D possibly TRBD1 on 5 matching bases. In germline, CDR1 is MNHEY, CDR2 SVGEGT. The V gene lost 0 bases and the J gene lost 0 bases, with 9 bases spanning the gap. The CDR3 has 16 amino acids. The CDR3 sequence: CASSYSPQGSNQPQHF. The CDR3 coding sequence is TGTGCCAGCAGTTACTCGCCCCAGGGTAGCAATCAGCCCCAGCATTTT.

The chain has TRBV3-1 (or the pseudogene TRBV3-2) and TRBJ1-1; D unresolved. Between the trimmed V and J ends, which lost 4 bases and 2 bases, there was a span of 8 bases. CDR1 is LGHDT, CDR2 YNNKEL, per germline (reference sequence). The CDR3 contains 13 residues. The CDR3 sequence is CASSRSRNTEAFF. DNA for the CDR3: TGTGCCAGCAGCCGGAGCCGAAACACTGAAGCTTTCTTT.

This sequence joins TRBV7-8 and TRBJ1-1; possible D gene TRBD1, 6 bases. Germline V gene data show CDR1 as SGHVS and CDR2 as FQNEAQ. V dropped 2 bases and J dropped 3 bases, with 13 bases sitting between them. The CDR3 is 15 amino acids. Written as DNA, the CDR3 is TGTGCCAGCAGCTTACAGGGGATTTCGGACACTGAAGCTTTCTTT. Its translation is CASSLQGISDTEAFF.